These 9 T cell receptor beta chains were sequenced from one sample in a study of shared clonotypes between healthy human individuals. Clones were read by immunoSEQ multiplex PCR, and TCRdb kept only the in-frame ones, dropping some. The sample contains 1,400,000 or so clones, 98% of which appear only once. The material sequenced was naive CD4+ T cells sorted from blood. The subset here: CD45RA+ positively selected. All receptors derive from a man in his thirties or forties in good health.

The V and J genes are TRBV18 and TRBJ2-7; 7 bases line up with TRBD2. The V gene's germline CDR1 is KGHSH and CDR2 LQKENI. The V segment lost 5 bases and the J segment 0 bases; nucleotides outside the gene matches: 4. The CDR3 spans 14 residues. The CDR3 DNA sequence: TGTGCCAGCTCAGTAAAGCGGGACTCCTACGAGCAGTACTTC. It codes for CASSVKRDSYEQYF.

The CDR3 is CASTPEGVETQYF. The CDR3, as DNA: TGCGCCAGCACCCCTGAAGGGGTCGAGACCCAGTACTTC. This sequence joins TRBV5-1 and TRBJ2-5; D may be TRBD1 (5 bases). Germline V gene data show CDR1 as SGHRS and CDR2 as YFSETQ. CDR3 length equals 13 residues. V was cut by 6 bases and J by 5 bases, with 14 bases left in between. Looking up the rest from reference TRBV5-1 and TRBJ2-5 gives the full variable domain: KAGVTQTPRYLIKTRGQQVTLSCSPISGHRSVSWYQQTPGQGLQFLFEYFSETQRNKGNFPGRFSGRQFSNSRSEMNVSTLELGDSALYLCASTPEGVETQYFGPGTRLLVL.

This clone appeared a single time. This chain connects TRBV2 to TRBJ1-3, with D uncertain. V gave up 5 bases and J gave up 0 bases, with 11 bases separating them. CDR3 length: 15 amino acids. CDR1 and CDR2 from the germline V gene are SNHLY and FYNNEI. This CDR3 reads CASSTTFFSGNTIYF. In nucleotides, the CDR3 is TGTGCCAGCAGTACGACATTCTTCTCTGGAAACACCATATATTTT.

The chain carries TRBV2 and TRBJ2-3; no definite D call. There are 14 residues in the CDR3. Between the trimmed V and J ends, which lost 6 bases and 2 bases, there was a span of 12 bases. Germline V CDR1 and CDR2: SNHLY, FYNNEI. The CDR3 region has the DNA TGTGCCAGCAGGCACTCCGAGAACACAGATACGCAGTATTTT. It yields the protein CASRHSENTDTQYF.

The rearrangement joins TRBV5-1 to TRBJ2-2; TRBD1 is a possible D gene (5 bases). V was trimmed by 4 bases and J by 0 bases, leaving 7 bases between them. The CDR3 has 14 amino acids. Per the germline V gene, CDR1 is SGHRS and CDR2 is YFSETQ. CDR3 sequence: CASSPDTNTGELFF. The CDR3 DNA is TGCGCCAGCAGCCCGGACACGAACACCGGGGAGCTGTTTTTT.

The V call is TRBV27, the J call TRBJ1-1; D possibly corresponds to TRBD1 (6 bases). The V and J ends lost 0 bases and 4 bases respectively, with 18 bases between them. CDR3 length equals 17 residues. From germline, CDR1 is MNHEY and CDR2 SMNVEV (reference sequence). The CDR3 nucleotides are TGTGCCAGCAGTTTATCGAGGGGGGGACAAGGGTTCACTGAAGCTTTCTTT. Translating gives CASSLSRGGQGFTEAFF.

The chain links TRBV5-1 to TRBJ2-1; 9 positions match TRBD1. The germline V gene has CDR1 SGHRS and CDR2 YFSETQ. J gave up 7 bases and V 5 bases, and 13 bases lay outside the gene matches. This CDR3 contains 16 residues. The CDR3 DNA is TGCGCCAGCAGAGATCTCCCGGGACAGGGTTTGAATGAGCAGTTCTTC. Translating gives CASRDLPGQGLNEQFF.

The CDR3 nucleotides read TGTGCCAGCAGACCTGGACTAGCCGATGAGCAGTTCTTC. It translates to CASRPGLADEQFF. The chain carries TRBV5-4 and TRBJ2-1; TRBD2 matches 8 bases. The V segment lost 5 bases and the J segment 8 bases; nucleotides outside the gene matches: 6. The CDR3 consists of 13 residues. In germline, CDR1 is SGHNT, CDR2 YYREEE (reference sequence).

CDR3 residues: CASSFRDGAYEQYF. The CDR3 DNA reads as TGTGCCAGCAGCTTCCGGGACGGGGCCTACGAGCAGTACTTC. This sequence joins TRBV7-2 and TRBJ2-7, with D possibly being TRBD1 or TRBD2 (5 bases each). The CDR3 spans 14 residues. The germline gives CDR1 SGHTA, CDR2 FQGNSA. Trimming cost V 3 bases and J 2 bases, with 11 bases left between them.